This T cell receptor beta chain is from a study of cytomegalovirus exposure and HLA in healthy donors. Findings of the study overall: According to the study, some 160 TCR beta chains were cytomegalovirus-associated. In vitro experiments confirmed that a few CMV-associated chains were specific for CMV antigens. Cytomegalovirus status, reportedly, was diagnosed with high specificity and sensitivity by the classifier.

Germline values: CDR1 MNHEY, CDR2 SMNVEV (reference sequence). This CDR3 spans 15 amino acids. V shed 3 bases and J shed 9 bases, with 15 bases lying between them. On this clone itself: Its antigen is as yet unknown.

Clones were sequenced by immunoSEQ multiplex PCR, and TCRdb holds only the in-frame ones, with some missing. The sample records some 150,000 clones, just over 85% being singletons. The sample consisted of PBMCs. The TCR comes from a woman younger than 35 in good health and CMV-seropositive. J is TRBJ1-6 and V is TRBV27; D is unclear. CDR3 in amino acids: CASSLILMGSSPLHF. The CDR3 region has the DNA TGTGCCAGCAGTTTGATTCTAATGGGGAGTTCACCCCTCCACTTT.